A single sample gave rise to the 22 T cell receptor beta chains below, sequenced in a study of blood T cell repertoires in COVID-19. Assay: immunoSEQ multiplex PCR; the TCRdb copy retains only in-frame clones and omits some. Of approximately 240,000 clones in the sample, about four fifths are singletons; the top ten hold roughly 1.3%. Sequenced: PBMCs or T cells enriched from blood (not recorded which). The receptors originated from a woman aged 40 to 50 with acute COVID-19.

The chain couples TRBV13 to TRBJ2-7, with 8 bases fitting TRBD1. Germline V gene lookup returns CDR1 PRHDT and CDR2 FYEKMQ (reference sequence). The CDR3 has 13 amino acids. V was pared by 9 bases and J by 1 base, with 5 bases of the junction left unmatched. Here the CDR3 DNA reads TGTGCCAGTGGGGACAGGACGTCCTACGAGCAGTACTTC. Protein sequence: CASGDRTSYEQYF.

This rearrangement joins TRBV10-3 to TRBJ2-1; possible D gene TRBD1, 6 bases. Germline CDR1 ENHRY, CDR2 SYGVKD. This CDR3 comprises 16 residues. Trimming cost V 6 bases and J 4 bases, with 19 bases left between them. Here the CDR3 DNA reads TGTGCCATCAGCGCGCAGGGGCAGGGTACTTACAATGAGCAGTTCTTC. As protein: CAISAQGQGTYNEQFF.

V is TRBV28 and J is TRBJ2-7; 7 nucleotides line up with TRBD1. Germline V gives CDR1 MDHEN, CDR2 SYDVKM. CDR3 length: 15 residues. The trim removed 5 bases at V and 1 base at J, leaving 8 bases unmatched. CDR3: CASSVTGTFSYEQYF. DNA for the CDR3: TGTGCCAGCAGTGTGACAGGGACCTTTTCCTACGAGCAGTACTTC.

This clone has more than one count but fewer than ten. In DNA form, the CDR3 reads TGCGCCAGCTCCCCTGAGCGCCCGTCCTACGAGCAGTACTTC. It yields the protein CASSPERPSYEQYF. The V call is TRBV5-1, the J call TRBJ2-7; D not resolved. Germline CDR1 reads SGHRS; CDR2 reads YFSETQ. The germline V and J ends were trimmed by 7 bases and 1 base, with 15 bases remaining between them. The CDR3 covers 14 residues.

This clone came up many times. The chain has TRBV19 and TRBJ1-5; 7 bases align to TRBD1. Germline V gene sequence: CDR1 LNHDA, CDR2 SQIVND (reference sequence). The trim removed 4 bases at V and 7 bases at J, leaving 10 bases unmatched. The CDR3 spans 15 residues. CDR3: CASSTQSGGRQPQHF. In DNA, the CDR3 is TGTGCCAGTAGTACCCAGTCAGGGGGGAGGCAGCCCCAGCATTTT. The whole variable domain, remainder taken from reference TRBV19 and TRBJ1-5, is DGGITQSPKYLFRKEGQNVTLSCEQNLNHDAMYWYRQDPGQGLRLIYYSQIVNDFQKGDIAEGYSVSREKKESFPLTVTSAQKNPTAFYLCASSTQSGGRQPQHFGDGTRLSIL.

This chain links TRBV2 with TRBJ2-7; D remains unclear. With 1 base removed from V and 0 bases from J, the gap between germline ends came to 16 bases. Germline values: CDR1 SNHLY, CDR2 FYNNEI. The CDR3 is made up of 17 amino acids. CDR3 DNA sequence: TGTGCCAGCAGTGAAGGCACAACCTCTTGGAGCTCCTACGAGCAGTACTTC. Its translation: CASSEGTTSWSSYEQYF.

The V gene is TRBV25-1, the J gene TRBJ2-7, with 9 nucleotides matching TRBD2. The CDR3 loop spans 14 amino acids. CDR1 and CDR2 from the germline V gene are MGHDK and SYGVNS. V dropped 6 bases and J dropped 6; count of bases not matched to a gene: 9. CDR3 loop: CASRGAAGGVEQYF. In DNA form, the CDR3 reads TGTGCCAGCAGGGGGGCAGCGGGAGGTGTCGAGCAGTACTTC.

The chain uses TRBV6-6 and TRBJ2-7; possibly TRBD1 for D (6 bases). In germline, CDR1 is MNHNY, CDR2 SVGAGI (reference sequence). The CDR3 extends over 16 amino acids. Trimming left V 6 bases short and J 3 bases short, with 21 bases between. In DNA form, the CDR3 reads TGTGCCAGCAGGGCCTCAGGGGCGAGGGTCCTCTACGAGCAGTACTTC. Translation gives CASRASGARVLYEQYF.

CDR3 amino acids: CASSQGLAGGQEEQYF. The CDR3 DNA reads TGTGCCAGCAGCCAAGGTTTAGCGGGGGGCCAGGAAGAGCAGTACTTC. This rearrangement joins TRBV3-1 (or the pseudogene TRBV3-2) to TRBJ2-7; 10 bases match TRBD2. Germline V lookup: CDR1 LGHDT, CDR2 YNNKEL (reference sequence). Germline trimming cut 1 base from V and 7 bases from J; bases unmatched to any gene: 10. The CDR3 is 16 residues long.

This CDR3 reads CASSKALETSGSSEQYF. The CDR3 DNA reads as TGTGCCAGCAGCAAAGCGCTAGAGACTAGCGGGAGTAGCGAGCAGTACTTC. This sequence joins TRBV21-1 and TRBJ2-7; the D call TRBD2 from the table was never checked on the DNA. TRBV21-1 is flagged as a pseudogene. There are 17 residues in the CDR3.

This chain connects TRBV2 to TRBJ2-6; 11 nucleotides agree with TRBD1. Per the germline V gene, CDR1 is SNHLY and CDR2 is FYNNEI. The CDR3 has 18 amino acids. Losses at the gene ends were 6 bases for V and 2 bases for J; bases not matched to a gene: 9. The CDR3 protein is CASRNKDRGLPGANVLTF. Here the CDR3 DNA reads TGTGCCAGCAGGAATAAGGACAGGGGGCTCCCTGGGGCCAACGTCCTGACTTTC. Filled out from reference TRBV2 and TRBJ2-6, the complete variable domain reads EPEVTQTPSHQVTQMGQEVILRCVPISNHLYFYWYRQILGQKVEFLVSFYNNEISEKSEIFDDQFSVERPDGSNFTLKIRSTKLEDSAMYFCASRNKDRGLPGANVLTFGAGSRLTVL.

This clone has a single count. The chain is built from TRBV5-6 and TRBJ1-2; D remains unclear. The CDR3 totals 13 residues. V lost 4 bases, J lost 5 bases, and 12 bases lay in between. The germline V gene encodes CDR1 SGHDT and CDR2 YYEEEE. The CDR3 region is CASSQVGKYGYTF. CDR3 DNA: TGTGCCAGCAGCCAGGTCGGGAAATATGGCTACACCTTC.

This sequence joins TRBV19 and TRBJ1-6; D gene ambiguous. CDR3 size: 14 residues. The V gene lost 6 bases and the J gene lost 7 bases, with 13 bases spanning the gap. Germline CDR1 and CDR2: LNHDA and SQIVND (reference sequence). The CDR3 nucleotides read TGTGCCAGTAGCCCAGGTGCCCCGAATTCACCCCTCCACTTT. Translation gives CASSPGAPNSPLHF.

The chain recombines TRBV2 with TRBJ2-5; D gene unclear. Germline CDR1 SNHLY, CDR2 FYNNEI. The germline V and J ends were trimmed by 7 bases and 5 bases, with 11 bases remaining between them. The CDR3 has 12 residues. The CDR3 loop reads CASKLVEETQYF. The CDR3 DNA sequence: TGTGCCAGCAAGTTAGTAGAGGAGACCCAGTACTTC.

This chain joins TRBV24-1 and TRBJ1-5; a weak D match, TRBD1 (5 bases). The V gene's germline CDR1 is KGHDR and CDR2 SFDVKD. The CDR3 is 16 amino acids. V lost 4 bases and J lost 3, with 15 bases in between. As DNA, the CDR3 is TGTGCCACCAGTGACCACCGACAGCTCTTCAATCAGCCCCAGCATTTT. Protein product: CATSDHRQLFNQPQHF.

This clone was seen just once. The chain uses TRBV4-1 and TRBJ1-3; no reliable D call. V was shortened by 1 base and J by 0 bases, with 13 bases between the two germline ends. The CDR3 runs 17 residues. Germline V lookup: CDR1 MGHRA, CDR2 YSYEKL. This chain's CDR3 is CASSQVFRGRSGNTIYF. The CDR3 DNA is TGCGCCAGCAGCCAAGTCTTCCGTGGCCGCTCTGGAAACACCATATATTTT.

The genes are TRBV6-4 and TRBJ1-1, with 8 nucleotides matching TRBD1. CDR1 and CDR2 (germline): MRHNA, SNTAGT. The CDR3 has 13 amino acids. The ends lost 6 bases at V and 8 bases at J; junction bases unmatched: 8. Written as DNA, the CDR3 is TGTGCCAGCAGGGGACAGGCCCGGGGCGAAGCTTTCTTT. It codes for CASRGQARGEAFF.

The CDR3 coding sequence is TGCGCCAGCAGCCCAAGAGGGACAGATACGCAGTATTTT. Protein sequence: CASSPRGTDTQYF. V usage is TRBV4-1 and J usage is TRBJ2-3; tentatively, D is TRBD2 (5 bases). The CDR3 extends over 13 amino acids. Germline CDR1 and CDR2: MGHRA and YSYEKL. Trimming removed 4 bases at V and 3 bases at J, with 8 bases between.

The rearrangement joins TRBV5-1 to TRBJ2-1; TRBD2 matches at 12 bases. Germline-derived CDR1 and CDR2 are SGHRS and YFSETQ. This CDR3 has 16 amino acids. V dropped 4 bases and J dropped 0; count of bases not matched to a gene: 2. As DNA, the CDR3 is TGCGCCAGCAGCCCGACTAGCGGGAGCTCCTACAATGAGCAGTTCTTC. Residues: CASSPTSGSSYNEQFF.

The chain couples TRBV27 to TRBJ2-3, with TRBD2 identical over 13 bases. V lost 0 bases, J lost 4 bases, and 7 bases stayed unmatched. Germline V CDR1 and CDR2: MNHEY, SMNVEV (reference sequence). The CDR3 spans 18 residues. The CDR3 protein is CASSLSKGLAGSADTQYF. The DNA for the CDR3 is TGTGCCAGCAGTTTATCGAAGGGACTAGCGGGGTCGGCAGATACGCAGTATTTT.

V usage is TRBV5-4 and J usage is TRBJ1-6; D perhaps matches TRBD1 (5 bases). CDR3 length: 17 amino acids. Trimming took off 0 bases at V and 0 bases at J, with 10 bases between the two ends. Germline V gene lookup returns CDR1 SGHNT and CDR2 YYREEE (reference sequence). CDR3 in DNA: TGTGCCAGCAGCTTGGAGGGGAAGGGCTCCTATAATTCACCCCTCCACTTT. This gives the protein CASSLEGKGSYNSPLHF.

There are a few counts of this clone. The CDR3 nucleotides read TGTGCCAGCAGTGAAGCGCCGACCCAGGGGCCAAATTCACCCCTCCACTTT. It yields the protein CASSEAPTQGPNSPLHF. This chain links TRBV6-1 with TRBJ1-6; perhaps TRBD1 as D (6 bases). The CDR3 runs 17 residues. V lost 0 bases and J lost 7, with 16 bases in between. Germline V lookup: CDR1 MNHNS, CDR2 SASEGT.